These T cell receptor beta chains were read from a single sample in a study of Ad26.COV2.S vaccination and SARS-CoV-2 variants. Generated by immunoSEQ multiplex PCR, the TCRdb table keeps only in-frame clones and is missing some. The table has 97,000 or so clones, 80% seen once; the top ten hold 17%. This material consisted of peripheral blood, taken after recovery from COVID-19. The receptor set was obtained from a human donor who had recovered from COVID-19. Each CDR3 is given with its conserved first and last residue. A D gene is named only where the DNA matches it firmly.

v_call: TRBV11-2
d_call: -
cdr3_aa: CASSLDRSGDTQYF

v_call: TRBV28
d_call: -
cdr3_aa: CASRFRETQYF

v_call: TRBV27
d_call: -
cdr3_aa: CASTGTTTNEKLFF

v_call: TRBV7-9
d_call: -
cdr3_aa: CASSLRENGYTF

v_call: TRBV12-3/TRBV12-4
d_call: -
cdr3_aa: CASRGRRDTEAFF

v_call: TRBV27
d_call: -
cdr3_aa: CASSLRVKNTEAFF

v_call: TRBV6-1
d_call: -
cdr3_aa: CASSPGTRNYGYTF

v_call: TRBV5-6
d_call: TRBD1
cdr3_aa: CASSFKPPGGKDTGELFF

v_call: TRBV5-1
d_call: TRBD1
cdr3_aa: CASSFETGTGNTIYF

v_call: TRBV9
d_call: -
cdr3_aa: CASSVGAGNSGANVLTF

v_call: TRBV3-1/TRBV3-2
d_call: -
cdr3_aa: CASTGGAGETQYF

v_call: TRBV27
d_call: -
cdr3_aa: CASSLTNSNQPQHF

v_call: TRBV5-1
d_call: TRBD1
cdr3_aa: CASSLGTGSYTEAFF

v_call: TRBV3-1/TRBV3-2
d_call: TRBD2
cdr3_aa: CASSHRGGQETQYF

v_call: TRBV5-4
d_call: TRBD1
cdr3_aa: CASSLGGTGSYNEQFF

v_call: TRBV5-4
d_call: -
cdr3_aa: CASSLQTVSEAFF

v_call: TRBV3-1/TRBV3-2
d_call: -
cdr3_aa: CASSPGTRSNQPQHF

v_call: TRBV12-3/TRBV12-4
d_call: -
cdr3_aa: CASRGRRNTEAFF

v_call: TRBV30
d_call: TRBD2
cdr3_aa: CAGAGPRDEQFF

v_call: TRBV10-1
d_call: TRBD2
cdr3_aa: CASNSGGLAGDTQYF